The 2 T cell receptor beta chains given below trace back to one sample, sequenced in a study of cytomegalovirus exposure and HLA in healthy donors. This PCR relied on a set of 60 Vbeta primers and 13 Jbeta primers. Profiled with immunoSEQ multiplex PCR; TCRdb holds only in-frame clones, not every one. The sample includes over 100,000 clones, more than 75% of them seen just once. Input material: PBMCs. All receptors derive from a woman younger than 30 in good health and CMV-seropositive.

This sequence joins TRBV7-9 and TRBJ1-1; no clear D. The germline V and J ends were trimmed by 2 bases and 2 bases, with 15 bases remaining between them. The CDR3 length is 16 residues. Germline V gene data show CDR1 as SEHNR and CDR2 as FQNEAQ (reference sequence). CDR3 bases: TGTGCCAGCAGCTTAAGTAAAATACTTGGTAACACTGAAGCTTTCTTT. Amino acid sequence: CASSLSKILGNTEAFF.

The chain joins TRBV21-1 to TRBJ2-2; no check of the table's D call, TRBD1, against the DNA was made. TRBV21-1 is termed a pseudogene. The CDR3 is 15 residues long. The CDR3 region is CASSKKGQNTGELFF. The CDR3 DNA sequence: TGTGCCAGCAGCAAAAAGGGGCAGAACACCGGGGAGCTGTTTTTT.